This record concerns one T cell receptor beta chain sequence. No antigen is known for it. The sample carries other DNA sequences with the same CDR3. The data stem from a study of shared clonotypes between healthy human individuals. Produced via immunoSEQ multiplex PCR; TCRdb's table is partial and in-frame only. This sample has 850,000 to 1,200,000 clones, with approximately 76% found just once. CDR1 and CDR2 from the germline V gene are SGHRS and YFSETQ. This CDR3 is built from 14 residues. The V end was cut by 0 bases, the J end by 1 base, with 7 bases between. Points from the study as a whole: Generation probabilities of non-shared clonotypes were lower (relative to those shared by all four donors). Naive subsets typically showed greater estimated richness than memory subsets.

The rearrangement links TRBV5-1 to TRBJ1-2; D is possibly TRBD1 (6 bases). The sequenced material came from memory CD4+ T cells sorted from blood. Specified subset: CD45RA-negative fraction. The receptor's source is a man aged 18 to 30 in good health. CDR3 protein: CASSLEGGNYGYTF. The CDR3 coding sequence is TGCGCCAGCAGCTTGGAGGGGGGTAACTATGGCTACACCTTC.